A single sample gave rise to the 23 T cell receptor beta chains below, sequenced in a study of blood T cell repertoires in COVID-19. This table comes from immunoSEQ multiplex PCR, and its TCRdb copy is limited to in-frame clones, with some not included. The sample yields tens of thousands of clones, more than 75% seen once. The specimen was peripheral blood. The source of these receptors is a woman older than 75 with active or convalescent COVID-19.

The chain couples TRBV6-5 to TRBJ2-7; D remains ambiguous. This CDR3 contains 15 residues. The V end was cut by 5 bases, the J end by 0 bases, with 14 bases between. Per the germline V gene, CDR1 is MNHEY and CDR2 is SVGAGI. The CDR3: CASSQSPAGSYEQYF. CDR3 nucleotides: TGTGCCAGCAGTCAGAGTCCTGCAGGCTCCTACGAGCAGTACTTC.

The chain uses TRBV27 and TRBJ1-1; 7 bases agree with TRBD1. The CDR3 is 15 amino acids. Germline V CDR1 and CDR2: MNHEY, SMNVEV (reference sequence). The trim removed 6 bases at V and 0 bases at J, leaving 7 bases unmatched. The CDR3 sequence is CASRPDRDLNTEAFF. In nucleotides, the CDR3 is TGTGCCAGCAGACCCGACAGGGACCTGAACACTGAAGCTTTCTTT.

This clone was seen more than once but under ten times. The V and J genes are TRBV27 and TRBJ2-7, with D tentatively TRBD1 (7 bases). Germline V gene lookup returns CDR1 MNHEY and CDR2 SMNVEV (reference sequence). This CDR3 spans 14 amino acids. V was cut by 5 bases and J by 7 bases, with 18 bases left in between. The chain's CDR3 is CASSNQGGRGEQYF. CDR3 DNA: TGTGCCAGCAGTAATCAGGGGGGACGGGGTGAGCAGTACTTC.

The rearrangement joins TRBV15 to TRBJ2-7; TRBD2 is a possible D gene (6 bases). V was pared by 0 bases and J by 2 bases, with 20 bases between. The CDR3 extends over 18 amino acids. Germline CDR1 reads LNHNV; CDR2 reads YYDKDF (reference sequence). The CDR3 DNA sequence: TGTGCCACCAGCAGAGAGAGATCCCCAGGGCTAGCGCCCTACGAGCAGTACTTC. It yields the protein CATSRERSPGLAPYEQYF. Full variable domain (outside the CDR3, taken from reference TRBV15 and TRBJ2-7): DAMVIQNPRYQVTQFGKPVTLSCSQTLNHNVMYWYQQKSSQAPKLLFHYYDKDFNNEADTPDNFQSRRPNTSFCFLDIRSPGLGDTAMYLCATSRERSPGLAPYEQYFGPGTRLTVT.

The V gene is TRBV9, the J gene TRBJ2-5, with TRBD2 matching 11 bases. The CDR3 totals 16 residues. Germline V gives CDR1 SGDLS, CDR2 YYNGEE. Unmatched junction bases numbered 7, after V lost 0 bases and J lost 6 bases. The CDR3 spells CASSVGSGGARKTQYF. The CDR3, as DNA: TGTGCCAGCAGCGTAGGTAGCGGGGGGGCCAGGAAGACCCAGTACTTC.

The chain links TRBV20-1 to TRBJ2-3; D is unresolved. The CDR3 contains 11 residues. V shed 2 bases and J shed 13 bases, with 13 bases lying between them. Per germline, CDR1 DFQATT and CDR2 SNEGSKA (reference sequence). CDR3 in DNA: TGCAGTGCTAGACAGAGTCAGGTTGAGTATTTT. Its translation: CSARQSQVEYF.

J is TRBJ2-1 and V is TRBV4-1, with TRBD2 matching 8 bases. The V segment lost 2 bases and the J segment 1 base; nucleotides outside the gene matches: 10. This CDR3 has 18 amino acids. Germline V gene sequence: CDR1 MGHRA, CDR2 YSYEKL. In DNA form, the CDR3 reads TGCGCCAGCAGCCAATCCCCGCCTTTAGCGGGGTCCTACAATGAGCAGTTCTTC. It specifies CASSQSPPLAGSYNEQFF.

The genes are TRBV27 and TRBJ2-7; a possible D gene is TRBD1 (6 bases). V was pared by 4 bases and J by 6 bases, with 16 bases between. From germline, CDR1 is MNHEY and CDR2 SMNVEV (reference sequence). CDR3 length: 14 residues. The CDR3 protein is CASSYEQGLGEQYF. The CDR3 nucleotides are TGTGCCAGCAGTTATGAACAGGGCTTGGGCGAGCAGTACTTC.

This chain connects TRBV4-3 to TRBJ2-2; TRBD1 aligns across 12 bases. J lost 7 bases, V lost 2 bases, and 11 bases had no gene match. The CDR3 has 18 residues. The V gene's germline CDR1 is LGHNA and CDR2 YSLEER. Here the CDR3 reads CASSQSGQGAEAGGELFF. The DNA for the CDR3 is TGCGCCAGCAGCCAATCGGGACAGGGGGCGGAGGCCGGCGGGGAGCTGTTTTTT.

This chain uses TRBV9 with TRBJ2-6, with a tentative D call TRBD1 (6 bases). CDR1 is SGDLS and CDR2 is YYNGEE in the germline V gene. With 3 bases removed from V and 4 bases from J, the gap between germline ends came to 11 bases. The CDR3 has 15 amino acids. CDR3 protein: CASSAGTLGANVLTF. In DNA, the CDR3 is TGTGCCAGCAGCGCGGGGACACTCGGGGCCAACGTCCTGACTTTC. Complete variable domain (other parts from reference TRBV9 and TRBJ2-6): DSGVTQTPKHLITATGQRVTLRCSPRSGDLSVYWYQQSLDQGLQFLIQYYNGEERAKGNILERFSAQQFPDLHSELNLSSLELGDSALYFCASSAGTLGANVLTFGAGSRLTVL.

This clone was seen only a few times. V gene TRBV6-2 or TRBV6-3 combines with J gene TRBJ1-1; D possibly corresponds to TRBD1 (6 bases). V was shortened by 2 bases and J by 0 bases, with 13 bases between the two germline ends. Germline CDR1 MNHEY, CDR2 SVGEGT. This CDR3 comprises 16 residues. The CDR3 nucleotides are TGTGCCAGCAGTTACGACAGGAACGCCCTGAACACTGAAGCTTTCTTT. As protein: CASSYDRNALNTEAFF.

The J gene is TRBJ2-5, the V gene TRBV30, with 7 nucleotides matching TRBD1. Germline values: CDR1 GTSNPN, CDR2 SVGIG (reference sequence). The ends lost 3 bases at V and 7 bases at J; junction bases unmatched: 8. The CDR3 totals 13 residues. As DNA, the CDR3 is TGTGCCTGGAGCCTAGACAGGGCCGGGACCCAGTACTTC. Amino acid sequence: CAWSLDRAGTQYF. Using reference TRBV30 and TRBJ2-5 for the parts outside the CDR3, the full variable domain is SQTIHQWPATLVQPVGSPLSLECTVEGTSNPNLYWYRQAAGRGLQLLFYSVGIGQISSEVPQNLSASRPQDRQFILSSKKLLLSDSGFYLCAWSLDRAGTQYFGPGTRLLVL.

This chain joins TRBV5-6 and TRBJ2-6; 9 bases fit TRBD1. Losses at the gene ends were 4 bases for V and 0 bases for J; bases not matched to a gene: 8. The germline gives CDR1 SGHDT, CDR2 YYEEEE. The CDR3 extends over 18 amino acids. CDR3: CASSSPGQGYSGANVLTF. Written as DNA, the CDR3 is TGTGCCAGCAGCAGTCCGGGACAGGGCTACTCTGGGGCCAACGTCCTGACTTTC.

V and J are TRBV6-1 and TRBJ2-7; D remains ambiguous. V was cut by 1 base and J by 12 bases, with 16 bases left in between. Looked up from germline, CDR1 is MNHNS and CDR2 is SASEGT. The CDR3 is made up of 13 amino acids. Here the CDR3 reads CASSEGGGSALYF. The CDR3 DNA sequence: TGTGCCAGCAGTGAAGGCGGTGGTTCTGCTCTGTACTTC.

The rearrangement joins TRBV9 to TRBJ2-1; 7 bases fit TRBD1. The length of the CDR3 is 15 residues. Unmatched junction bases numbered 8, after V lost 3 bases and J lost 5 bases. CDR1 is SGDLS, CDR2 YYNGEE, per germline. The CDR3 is CASSDAGTGDNEQFF. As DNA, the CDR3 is TGTGCCAGCAGCGACGCAGGCACAGGGGACAATGAGCAGTTCTTC.

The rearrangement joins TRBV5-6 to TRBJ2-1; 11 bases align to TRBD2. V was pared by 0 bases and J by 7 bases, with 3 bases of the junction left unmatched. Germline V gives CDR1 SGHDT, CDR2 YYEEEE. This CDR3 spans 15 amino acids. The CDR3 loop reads CASSLGLAGRNEQFF. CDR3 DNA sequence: TGTGCCAGCAGCTTGGGACTAGCGGGGCGGAATGAGCAGTTCTTC.

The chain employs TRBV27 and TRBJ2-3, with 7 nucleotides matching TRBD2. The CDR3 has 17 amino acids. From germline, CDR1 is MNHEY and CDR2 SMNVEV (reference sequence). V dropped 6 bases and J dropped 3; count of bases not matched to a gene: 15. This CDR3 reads CASSRWARPGGTDTQYF. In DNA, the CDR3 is TGTGCCAGCAGCCGGTGGGCCAGGCCGGGGGGTACAGATACGCAGTATTTT.

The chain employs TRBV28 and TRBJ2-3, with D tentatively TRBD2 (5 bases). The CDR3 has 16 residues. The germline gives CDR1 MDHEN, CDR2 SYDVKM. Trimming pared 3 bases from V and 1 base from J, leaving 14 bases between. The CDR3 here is CASSFLASWGTDTQYF. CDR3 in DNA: TGTGCCAGCAGTTTTCTAGCCAGTTGGGGCACAGATACGCAGTATTTT.

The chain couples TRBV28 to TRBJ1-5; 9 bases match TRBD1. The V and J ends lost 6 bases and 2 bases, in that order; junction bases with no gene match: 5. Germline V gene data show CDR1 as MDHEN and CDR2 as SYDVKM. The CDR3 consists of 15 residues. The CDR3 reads CASSLRDRGNQPQHF. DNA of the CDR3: TGTGCCAGCAGCCTACGGGACAGGGGCAATCAGCCCCAGCATTTT.

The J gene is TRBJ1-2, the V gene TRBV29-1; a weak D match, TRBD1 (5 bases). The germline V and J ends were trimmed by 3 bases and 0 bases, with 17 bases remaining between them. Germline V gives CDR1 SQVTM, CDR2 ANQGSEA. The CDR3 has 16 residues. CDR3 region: CSVDKNARGTNYGYTF. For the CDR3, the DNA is TGCAGCGTTGACAAAAACGCTCGGGGGACTAACTATGGCTACACCTTC.

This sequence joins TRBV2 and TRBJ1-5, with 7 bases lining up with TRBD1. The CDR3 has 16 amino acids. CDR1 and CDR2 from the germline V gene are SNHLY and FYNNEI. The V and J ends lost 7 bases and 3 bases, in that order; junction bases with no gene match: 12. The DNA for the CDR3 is TGTGCCAGCACCACTTGGGACAGAGGGTACAATCAGCCCCAGCATTTT. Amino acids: CASTTWDRGYNQPQHF.

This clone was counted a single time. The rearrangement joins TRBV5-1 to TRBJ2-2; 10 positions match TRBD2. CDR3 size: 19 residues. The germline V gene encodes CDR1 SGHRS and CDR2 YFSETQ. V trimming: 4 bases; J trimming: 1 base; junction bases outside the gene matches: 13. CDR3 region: CASSPTIFSGGLNTGELFF. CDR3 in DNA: TGCGCCAGCAGCCCTACTATCTTTAGCGGGGGGTTGAACACCGGGGAGCTGTTTTTT.

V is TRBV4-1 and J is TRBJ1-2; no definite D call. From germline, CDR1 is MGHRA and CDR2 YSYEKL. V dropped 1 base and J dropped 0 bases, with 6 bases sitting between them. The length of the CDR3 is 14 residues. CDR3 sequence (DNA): TGCGCCAGCAGCCAAGTATCGGCTAACTATGGCTACACCTTC. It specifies CASSQVSANYGYTF.